Sequencing of this T cell receptor beta chain was carried out in a study of cytomegalovirus exposure and HLA in healthy donors. Overall study findings and caveats: For most TCR sequences rarity was the rule, although some public TCRs occurred in many donors. TCR beta chains numbering about 160 were designated cytomegalovirus-associated.

V shed 7 bases, J shed 4 bases, and the junction held 6 bases outside the gene matches. The V gene's germline CDR1 is SQVTM and CDR2 ANQGSEA. CDR3 length: 14 amino acids. As concerns this clone: Its matching antigen is unknown.

The repertoire was sequenced with immunoSEQ multiplex PCR; TCRdb's copy has only in-frame clones and lacks some. The table lists fewer than 90,000 clones, around 94% of them singletons, with around 2.1% in the top ten. The receptor's source is a woman aged 18-29 years in good health and CMV-seronegative. The chain joins TRBV29-1 to TRBJ2-1, with 11 bases lining up with TRBD2. The sample consisted of PBMCs. In DNA, the CDR3 is TGCAGCGCCCGGACTAGCGGGCCTTACAATGAGCAGTTCTTC. This gives the protein CSARTSGPYNEQFF.